These T cell receptor beta chains were read from a single sample in a study of cytotoxic CD8 clonotypes in ibrutinib-treated CLL. The data were produced by immunoSEQ multiplex PCR, yet TCRdb's version contains in-frame clones alone and is incomplete. The repertoire consists of tens of thousands of clones, with 45% to 65% occurring once and the leading ten covering roughly 15%. Specimen: PBMCs, collected after 12 months of ibrutinib treatment. Receptor source: a human donor with chronic lymphocytic leukemia. Each CDR3 is given with its conserved first and last residue. D genes are given only for firm matches. Size values are once, few and many counts, or a class for expanded clones, and some rows have none.

D,length,size,J,V,DNA,CDR3
NA,13,NA,TRBJ1-2,TRBV7-8,TGTGCCAGCAGTGGGAGCGGGAACTATGGCTACACCTTC,CASSGSGNYGYTF
NA,15,NA,TRBJ1-3,TRBV6-5,TGTGCCAGCAGTTACACCGCGGGACAAGGAAACACCATATATTTT,CASSYTAGQGNTIYF
TRBD2,15,NA,TRBJ2-1,TRBV9,TGTGCCAGCAGCATAACTAGCGGGAGGGGTCATGAGCAGTTCTTC,CASSITSGRGHEQFF
NA,17,NA,TRBJ1-5,TRBV2,TGTGCCAGCAGTGGTTTTGGGCCAGGGTGGGGAAATCAGCCCCAGCATTTT,CASSGFGPGWGNQPQHF
TRBD2,18,NA,TRBJ2-3,TRBV4-1,TGCGCCAGCAGCCAAGAGAGAGTTCGGCGGGAGATCGAAGATACGCAGTATTTT,CASSQERVRREIEDTQYF
NA,13,few,TRBJ2-1,TRBV6-6,TGTGCCAGCAGTTACCAGGGACGGGGCGAGCAGTTCTTC,CASSYQGRGEQFF
NA,14,NA,TRBJ1-1,TRBV29-1,TGCAGTTATCTTGTGGGGTTTGGGAACACTGAAGCTTTCTTT,CSYLVGFGNTEAFF
NA,16,NA,TRBJ1-3,TRBV14,TGTGCCAGCAGCCAGGGCTGGAATGTACCTGGAAACACCATATATTTT,CASSQGWNVPGNTIYF
NA,13,few,TRBJ1-2,TRBV19,TGTGCCAGTAGTATAACGGCGATATATGGCTACACCTTC,CASSITAIYGYTF
NA,13,NA,TRBJ2-1,TRBV7-9,TGTGCCAGCAGGACCGGGGTGTACAATGAGCAGTTCTTC,CASRTGVYNEQFF
NA,16,NA,TRBJ1-5,TRBV28,TGTGCCAGCAGCTATAACATAGGCCTAAGCAATCAGCCCCAGCATTTT,CASSYNIGLSNQPQHF
NA,14,NA,TRBJ1-3,TRBV5-1,TGCGCCAGCAGCACGGGTACTACTGGAAACACCATATATTTT,CASSTGTTGNTIYF
NA,15,NA,TRBJ1-5,TRBV19,TGTGCCAGTAGCGTCCGGGGTGCCAGCAATCAGCCCCAGCATTTT,CASSVRGASNQPQHF
NA,17,NA,TRBJ1-3,TRBV5-4,TGTGCCAGCAGCGTGGACAGCTCCTTTCGCTCTGGAAACACCATATATTTT,CASSVDSSFRSGNTIYF
NA,13,NA,TRBJ2-5,TRBV11-2,TGTGCCAGCAGCACAGAGATCCAAGAGACCCAGTACTTC,CASSTEIQETQYF
NA,14,NA,TRBJ1-1,TRBV28,TGTGCCAGCAGCTCCCCTGGAACCTGGGTGGTGGCTTTCTTT,CASSSPGTWVVAFF
NA,13,NA,TRBJ1-1,TRBV5-5,TGTGCCAGCAGCCTTCGGTTGGACACTGAAGCTTTCTTT,CASSLRLDTEAFF
NA,12,NA,TRBJ2-3,TRBV19,TGTGCCAGTAGTATGTCGGGAGATACGCAGTATTTT,CASSMSGDTQYF
NA,13,NA,TRBJ1-4,TRBV6-1,TGTGCCAGCACTACCACCGGACAGAAGTTACTGTTTTTT,CASTTTGQKLLFF
NA,14,once,TRBJ1-1,TRBV5-1,TGCGCCAGCAGCCTTACAGTGTTTAACACTGAAGCTTTCTTT,CASSLTVFNTEAFF
NA,13,NA,TRBJ2-3,TRBV7-7,TGTGCCAGCAGCCCCATCTTTACAGATACGCAGTATTTT,CASSPIFTDTQYF
TRBD2,17,NA,TRBJ2-5,TRBV4-2,TGTGCCAGCAGCCAAGGAGAGACTAGCGGGAACCAAGAGACCCAGTACTTC,CASSQGETSGNQETQYF
NA,15,few,TRBJ2-1,TRBV5-4,TGTGCCAGCAGTATCGGGACTGGAAGCCTCAATGAGCAGTTCTTC,CASSIGTGSLNEQFF
NA,15,NA,TRBJ2-7,TRBV7-2,TGTGCCAGCAGCTTAGACTTCCGCGGGCCCGCCGAGCAGTACTTC,CASSLDFRGPAEQYF
TRBD2,15,few,TRBJ2-5,TRBV5-1,TGCGCCAGCAGCCTGGGACTAGCGGGAGATGAGACCCAGTACTTC,CASSLGLAGDETQYF
NA,14,NA,TRBJ1-4,TRBV5-4,TGTGCCAGCAGCTTGGGTTACACTAATGAAAAACTGTTTTTT,CASSLGYTNEKLFF
TRBD2,15,NA,TRBJ2-2,TRBV30,TGTGCCTGGAGGACTAGCGGGAGAGAAACCGGGGAGCTGTTTTTT,CAWRTSGRETGELFF
NA,14,NA,TRBJ1-5,TRBV2,TGTGCCAGCAATAGTGGGGGCGCGGGGCAGCCCCAGCATTTT,CASNSGGAGQPQHF
NA,14,NA,TRBJ2-2,TRBV6-5,TGTGCCAGCAGGGATCAGGGGCTCGGCGGGGAGCTGTTTTTT,CASRDQGLGGELFF
TRBD1,15,NA,TRBJ2-1,TRBV19,TGTGCCAGTAGTAAAGGACAGGTTGGCGATCGCGGGCAGTTCTTC,CASSKGQVGDRGQFF
TRBD2,18,NA,TRBJ2-1,TRBV4-1,TGCGCCAGCAGCCAAGTTTTTAGCGGGGGCCCGGTATACAATGAGCAGTTCTTC,CASSQVFSGGPVYNEQFF
NA,13,few,TRBJ1-5,TRBV19,TGTGCCAGTAGCGACGATGGGAATCAGCCCCAGCATTTT,CASSDDGNQPQHF
TRBD1,17,NA,TRBJ1-3,TRBV7-8,TGTGCCAGCAGCCTCCGGACAGGCGACATCTCTGGAAACACCATATATTTT,CASSLRTGDISGNTIYF
NA,14,NA,TRBJ1-1,TRBV11-2,TGTGCCAGCAGCTCAGAGGACGGCTACACTGAAGCTTTCTTT,CASSSEDGYTEAFF
NA,15,NA,TRBJ1-4,TRBV6-6,TGTGCCAGCAGTGACCCAGGCCTTTCAGGTGAAAAACTGTTTTTT,CASSDPGLSGEKLFF
NA,13,NA,TRBJ1-1,TRBV11-3,TGTGCCAGCAGCTTAGTGAGGAACACTGAAGCTTTCTTT,CASSLVRNTEAFF
NA,15,NA,TRBJ1-1,TRBV7-9,TGTGCCAGCAGCTTAGCGCAACGGGGGGGCACTGAAGCTTTCTTT,CASSLAQRGGTEAFF
NA,20,NA,TRBJ2-1,TRBV7-8,TGTGCCAGCAGCCAAACGCAGGGGCGGGCAGGATTCCTTTCCTACAATGAGCAGTTCTTC,CASSQTQGRAGFLSYNEQFF
NA,12,NA,TRBJ1-3,TRBV10-3,TGTGCCATCGGTACAGACGGAAACACCATATATTTT,CAIGTDGNTIYF
NA,11,few,TRBJ2-1,TRBV20-1,TGCAGTGCCTCCTTTAGTTATGAGCAGTTCTTC,CSASFSYEQFF
NA,16,NA,TRBJ1-3,TRBV4-1,TGTGCCAGCAGCCAAGAGCCGGGCTACTCTGGAAACACCATATATTTT,CASSQEPGYSGNTIYF
NA,15,NA,TRBJ1-4,TRBV19,TGTGCCAGTAGTAACACAGGGCGGCTCGGGGAAAAACTGTTTTTT,CASSNTGRLGEKLFF
NA,15,few,TRBJ2-5,TRBV2,TGTGCCAGCAGTGAAGACGGCAGGGTAGGAGAGACCCAGTACTTC,CASSEDGRVGETQYF
NA,13,NA,TRBJ2-7,TRBV2,TGTGCCAGCAGTGAAGTACGATACTACGAGCAGTACTTC,CASSEVRYYEQYF
NA,13,few,TRBJ1-5,TRBV6-1,TGTGCCAGCAGTGGGGGACCTAATCAGCCCCAGCATTTT,CASSGGPNQPQHF
TRBD1,14,few,TRBJ2-3,TRBV27,TGTGCCAGCAGTTTTGTGGGACAGACAGATACGCAGTATTTT,CASSFVGQTDTQYF